One sample yielded the 32 T cell receptor beta chains listed below, sequenced in a study of CD8 T cells in ankylosing spondylitis. A single record per CDR3 protein comes from TCRdb applying MiXCR to the 5' RACE reads. The sample records fewer than 250,000 distinct CDR3 sequences, under 30% being singletons. Source material: blood, either unsorted or a sorted T cell fraction (not recorded which). The receptor source for this set is a male donor with ankylosing spondylitis or in good health (not recorded which).

This clonotype was counted between two and nine times. The V call is TRBV4-1, the J call TRBJ2-1, with 10 positions matching TRBD1. CDR1 and CDR2 (germline): MGHRA, YSYEKL. J gave up 9 bases and V 1 base, and 9 bases lay outside the gene matches. The CDR3 loop spans 16 amino acids. CDR3 in amino acids: CASSQVGTGDSIEQFF. CDR3 nucleotides: TGCGCCAGCAGCCAAGTGGGGACAGGGGATTCAATTGAGCAGTTCTTC.

The chain recombines TRBV15 with TRBJ2-4, with 7 bases aligning to TRBD1. The CDR3 is made up of 16 amino acids. Germline trimming cut 4 bases from V and 0 bases from J; bases unmatched to any gene: 6. The germline CDR1 and CDR2 sequences are LNHNV and YYDKDF (reference sequence). The CDR3 region has the DNA TGTGCCACCAGCATAGGGACAGCAATAGCCAAAAACATTCAGTACTTC. It specifies CATSIGTAIAKNIQYF.

The CDR3: CASSYYRQETQYF. The CDR3 region has the DNA TGTGCCAGCAGTTACTATCGCCAAGAGACCCAGTACTTC. The genes are TRBV6-5 and TRBJ2-5, with D unclear. The germline CDR1 and CDR2 sequences are MNHEY and SVGAGI. The V end lost 1 base, the J end lost 1 base, and 4 bases lay between the germline ends. The CDR3 consists of 13 residues.

This clonotype was recorded many times. The V and J genes are TRBV29-1 and TRBJ1-5, with D uncertain. Per germline, CDR1 SQVTM and CDR2 ANQGSEA. CDR3 length: 14 amino acids. V lost 4 bases to trimming and J lost 2 bases, with 12 bases between them. DNA of the CDR3: TGCAGCGTTGTGTCCGGACCAGGCAATCAGCCCCAGCATTTT. As protein: CSVVSGPGNQPQHF.

This clonotype was recorded many times. V is TRBV12-3 or TRBV12-4 and J is TRBJ1-6; tentatively, D is TRBD1 (5 bases). Deletions cut 6 bases from V and 6 bases from J, with 12 bases between. This CDR3 has 14 residues. The CDR3 sequence: CASRPGRGNSPLHF. As DNA, the CDR3 is TGTGCCAGCAGACCGGGACGGGGTAATTCACCCCTCCACTTT.

V and J are TRBV15 and TRBJ2-6, with D possibly being TRBD2 (6 bases). Trimming left V 11 bases short and J 5 bases short, with 13 bases between. CDR3 length equals 13 residues. Germline CDR1 LNHNV, CDR2 YYDKDF (reference sequence). The CDR3 loop reads CASRGGWANVLTF. The CDR3 DNA reads as TGTGCCTCGCGGGGCGGTTGGGCCAACGTCCTGACTTTC.

The table lists this clonotype with a few counts. V is TRBV20-1 and J is TRBJ1-1; D is possibly TRBD1 (5 bases). The CDR3 consists of 14 residues. Germline CDR1 reads DFQATT; CDR2 reads SNEGSKA (reference sequence). V was cut by 1 base and J by 2 bases, with 11 bases left in between. CDR3 protein: CSARGGAGNTEAFF. Here the CDR3 DNA reads TGCAGTGCTAGAGGTGGGGCAGGTAACACTGAAGCTTTCTTT.

In its sample, this clonotype was seen many times. The chain uses TRBV5-1 and TRBJ2-1; 9 bases align to TRBD2. Germline lookup yields CDR1 SGHRS and CDR2 YFSETQ. With V trimmed by 5 bases and J by 8 bases, 14 bases remained unmatched. The CDR3 extends over 16 amino acids. The CDR3 is CASRVAGVSVGDEQFF. For the CDR3, the DNA is TGCGCCAGCAGGGTAGCGGGAGTCTCAGTGGGGGATGAGCAGTTCTTC.

The sample holds many counts of this clonotype. J is TRBJ2-1 and V is TRBV6-1; TRBD1 or TRBD2 may be the D gene (5 bases each). The CDR3 runs to 15 residues. Trimming shortened V by 6 bases and J by 5 bases, and 17 bases separated the two germline ends. The germline CDR1 and CDR2 sequences are MNHNS and SASEGT. The CDR3 DNA reads TGTGCCAGCAGCTCAGGGACCGCTAGGAACAATGAGCAGTTCTTC. Translated: CASSSGTARNNEQFF.

The V call is TRBV7-9, the J call TRBJ2-4, with 8 bases that match TRBD2. The J segment lost 8 bases and the V segment lost 4 bases, leaving 7 bases of the junction unmatched. This CDR3 comprises 14 residues. Germline CDR1 and CDR2: SEHNR and FQNEAQ (reference sequence). The CDR3 reads CASSSGGVTHIQYF. The CDR3, as DNA: TGTGCCAGCAGCTCCGGGGGGGTGACGCACATTCAGTACTTC.

This clonotype showed up just a few times. This chain links TRBV6-1 with TRBJ2-3; 10 bases line up with TRBD2. Germline values: CDR1 MNHNS, CDR2 SASEGT. V was pared by 6 bases and J by 6 bases, with 12 bases of the junction left unmatched. This CDR3 has 16 amino acids. The DNA for the CDR3 is TGTGCCAGCAGCCCAAGCGGGAGGGCCTCCGTTGATACGCAGTATTTT. Translated, it gives CASSPSGRASVDTQYF.

This clonotype was counted a few times. The gene calls are TRBV12-3 or TRBV12-4 and TRBJ2-2, with a weak D call TRBD1 (6 bases). This CDR3 contains 13 residues. V was clipped by 5 bases and J by 6 bases, with 10 bases between them. The CDR3 sequence: CASSLQGSGELFF. The CDR3 bases are TGTGCCAGCAGTCTTCAGGGGTCCGGGGAGCTGTTTTTT.

The rearrangement uses TRBV5-1 and TRBJ2-5; the D call may be TRBD1 or TRBD2 (5 bases each). The germline CDR1 and CDR2 sequences are SGHRS and YFSETQ. Between the trimmed V and J ends, which lost 0 bases and 5 bases, there was a span of 11 bases. The CDR3 totals 14 residues. The CDR3 coding sequence is TGCGCCAGCAGCTTGGGACCCGGGGCGGAGACCCAGTACTTC. Its protein is CASSLGPGAETQYF. Full variable domain (remainder filled in from reference TRBV5-1 and TRBJ2-5): KAGVTQTPRYLIKTRGQQVTLSCSPISGHRSVSWYQQTPGQGLQFLFEYFSETQRNKGNFPGRFSGRQFSNSRSEMNVSTLELGDSALYLCASSLGPGAETQYFGPGTRLLVL.

V usage is TRBV6-1 and J usage is TRBJ2-3; tentatively, D is TRBD2 (6 bases). The germline CDR1 and CDR2 sequences are MNHNS and SASEGT. This CDR3 spans 15 amino acids. V was shortened by 3 bases and J by 4 bases, with 14 bases between the two germline ends. This CDR3 reads CASSEGWGLSDTQYF. CDR3 nucleotide sequence: TGTGCCAGCAGTGAGGGATGGGGACTTTCAGATACGCAGTATTTT.

This clonotype was detected only a few times. The V and J genes are TRBV5-1 and TRBJ2-7, with D tentatively TRBD1 (6 bases). This CDR3 has 14 amino acids. Per germline, CDR1 SGHRS and CDR2 YFSETQ. Trimming removed 4 bases from V and 6 bases from J, with 17 bases in between. CDR3 sequence (DNA): TGCGCCAGCAGCGGGGGCGCGTTAGGGGCCGAGCAGTACTTC. Protein product: CASSGGALGAEQYF.

The chain recombines TRBV20-1 with TRBJ2-1, with TRBD1 matching over 9 bases. The CDR3 contains 14 residues. The junction had 2 bases not matched to a gene; V was cut back by 2 bases and J by 3 bases. Germline-derived CDR1 and CDR2 are DFQATT and SNEGSKA (reference sequence). Here the CDR3 DNA reads TGCAGTGCTAGAAAGACAGGGGGCTACAATGAGCAGTTCTTC. Translated, it gives CSARKTGGYNEQFF.

This clonotype was detected ten times or more. This chain links TRBV2 with TRBJ2-3; D unclear. V shed 7 bases and J shed 2 bases, with 7 bases lying between them. Germline V gene lookup returns CDR1 SNHLY and CDR2 FYNNEI. CDR3 length: 12 amino acids. The DNA of the CDR3 is TGTGCCAGCACCCCGAACACAGATACGCAGTATTTT. Amino acids: CASTPNTDTQYF. The full variable domain, rest sourced from reference TRBV2 and TRBJ2-3, is EPEVTQTPSHQVTQMGQEVILRCVPISNHLYFYWYRQILGQKVEFLVSFYNNEISEKSEIFDDQFSVERPDGSNFTLKIRSTKLEDSAMYFCASTPNTDTQYFGPGTRLTVL.

This clonotype was seen at least ten times. This chain connects TRBV20-1 to TRBJ1-5; unclear D gene. Germline values: CDR1 DFQATT, CDR2 SNEGSKA (reference sequence). The CDR3 sequence is 12 residues long. With 0 bases removed from V and 6 bases from J, the gap between germline ends came to 6 bases. The CDR3 is CSAREGIQPQHF. CDR3 coding DNA: TGCAGTGCTAGAGAGGGAATTCAGCCCCAGCATTTT.

J is TRBJ2-7 and V is TRBV5-1; no firm D call. CDR3 size: 12 residues. V gave up 2 bases and J gave up 8 bases, with 11 bases separating them. Germline V gene lookup returns CDR1 SGHRS and CDR2 YFSETQ. The CDR3 spells CASSLVPGQQYF. The CDR3 DNA reads as TGCGCCAGCAGCTTAGTCCCCGGGCAGCAGTACTTC. The variable domain in full, completed from reference TRBV5-1 and TRBJ2-7, reads KAGVTQTPRYLIKTRGQQVTLSCSPISGHRSVSWYQQTPGQGLQFLFEYFSETQRNKGNFPGRFSGRQFSNSRSEMNVSTLELGDSALYLCASSLVPGQQYFGPGTRLTVT.

This clonotype was found many times. The chain carries TRBV5-6 and TRBJ2-1, with 9 bases fitting TRBD1. CDR3 length: 15 amino acids. Losses at the gene ends were 5 bases for V and 6 bases for J; bases not matched to a gene: 9. The germline V gene has CDR1 SGHDT and CDR2 YYEEEE. CDR3 bases: TGTGCCAGCAGGTACCGGGACAGGGCCCCCAATGAGCAGTTCTTC. Its protein product is CASRYRDRAPNEQFF.

The J gene is TRBJ2-1, the V gene TRBV29-1; tentatively, D is TRBD1 (5 bases). CDR1 and CDR2 (germline): SQVTM, ANQGSEA. The CDR3 has 15 residues. V was cut by 5 bases and J by 3 bases, with 17 bases left in between. The CDR3 DNA reads as TGCAGCGTTCAAAAGACAGAAATAGGCTACAATGAGCAGTTCTTC. This encodes CSVQKTEIGYNEQFF.

The rearrangement uses TRBV5-1 and TRBJ2-3; 8 bases are shared with TRBD2. Trimming removed 0 bases from V and 3 bases from J; junction bases left unmatched: 6. Germline CDR1 and CDR2: SGHRS and YFSETQ. The CDR3 contains 16 residues. CDR3 loop: CASSLAQRERTDTQYF. The CDR3 DNA reads TGCGCCAGCAGCTTGGCCCAGCGGGAGAGAACAGATACGCAGTATTTT.

This clonotype was seen repeatedly, ten times or more. The chain couples TRBV12-3 or TRBV12-4 to TRBJ1-3, with D hard to call. This CDR3 is 14 amino acids long. V gave up 4 bases and J gave up 0 bases, with 7 bases separating them. CDR3 sequence reads: CASSYDISGNTIYF. CDR3 nucleotide sequence: TGTGCCAGCAGTTACGACATCTCTGGAAACACCATATATTTT.

This clonotype appeared a few times. The chain uses TRBV29-1 and TRBJ1-1, with a tentative D call TRBD1 (5 bases). The CDR3 has 12 residues. V was clipped by 7 bases and J by 8 bases, with 17 bases between them. Germline V gene data show CDR1 as SQVTM and CDR2 as ANQGSEA. The CDR3 DNA is TGCAGCGCTCTTCAGGGCGGTGGAGAAGCTTTCTTT. Translated, it gives CSALQGGGEAFF.

This clonotype has more than one count but fewer than ten. This chain joins TRBV27 and TRBJ1-2; 7 positions match TRBD1. The CDR3 has 13 amino acids. V was pared by 7 bases and J by 8 bases, with 10 bases of the junction left unmatched. CDR1 is MNHEY and CDR2 is SMNVEV in the germline V gene (reference sequence). The CDR3 is CASMGQGVGGYTF. The DNA of the CDR3 is TGTGCCAGCATGGGGCAGGGGGTTGGAGGCTACACCTTC.

The rearrangement links TRBV20-1 to TRBJ2-5; TRBD2 is a possible D gene (5 bases). V lost 1 base to trimming and J lost 2 bases, with 11 bases between them. The CDR3 length is 14 residues. Germline V gives CDR1 DFQATT, CDR2 SNEGSKA (reference sequence). In DNA form, the CDR3 reads TGCAGTGCTAGAGCCGTACTAGAACAAGAGACCCAGTACTTC. It specifies CSARAVLEQETQYF.

The genes are TRBV29-1 and TRBJ2-2, with TRBD1 as a possible D gene (5 bases). The germline V gene has CDR1 SQVTM and CDR2 ANQGSEA. This CDR3 contains 13 residues. The ends were cut back, 4 bases at V and 5 bases at J, with 11 bases in the middle. The CDR3 protein is CSVGAGLTGELFF. CDR3 bases: TGCAGCGTTGGAGCAGGGCTTACCGGGGAGCTGTTTTTT.

This clonotype was seen a handful of times. The rearrangement uses TRBV7-2 and TRBJ2-7; 8 bases are a match to TRBD2. The J segment lost 3 bases and the V segment lost 3 bases, leaving 4 bases of the junction unmatched. This CDR3 has 14 amino acids. Looked up from germline, CDR1 is SGHTA and CDR2 is FQGNSA. CDR3 in amino acids: CASSFSGALYEQYF. In nucleotides, the CDR3 is TGTGCCAGCAGCTTTAGCGGGGCCCTCTACGAGCAGTACTTC.

This clonotype was detected ten times or more. The genes are TRBV9 and TRBJ2-3; 12 positions agree with TRBD2. The length of the CDR3 is 15 residues. CDR1 is SGDLS and CDR2 is YYNGEE in the germline V gene. J gave up 3 bases and V 3 bases, and 2 bases lay outside the gene matches. CDR3 protein: CASSETSGRTDTQYF. CDR3 DNA: TGTGCCAGCAGCGAGACTAGCGGGAGAACAGATACGCAGTATTTT.

This clonotype was picked up many times. The chain is built from TRBV19 and TRBJ1-2; D is possibly TRBD1 (5 bases). The germline V and J ends were trimmed by 4 bases and 7 bases, with 19 bases remaining between them. Germline V gene data show CDR1 as LNHDA and CDR2 as SQIVND (reference sequence). CDR3 length: 15 residues. Written as DNA, the CDR3 is TGTGCCAGTAGTACAAGGACATTCTCTACTAGTGGCTACACCTTC. It encodes CASSTRTFSTSGYTF.

This clonotype was seen many times. The genes are TRBV10-3 and TRBJ1-4; D gene uncertain. CDR3 length: 14 amino acids. Germline V gene data show CDR1 as ENHRY and CDR2 as SYGVKD. V gave up 2 bases and J gave up 3 bases, with 7 bases separating them. CDR3 nucleotides: TGTGCCATCAGTGAGGATCGCCCTAATGAAAAACTGTTTTTT. It specifies CAISEDRPNEKLFF.

About this clonotype itself: A much bigger clone sits one base away, suggesting this may be a read error. The chain is built from TRBV10-2 and TRBJ1-1; D remains unclear. This CDR3 contains 14 residues. From germline, CDR1 is WSHSY and CDR2 SAAADI. CDR3 region: CASSDLRLNPEAFF. The CDR3 nucleotides read TGCGCCAGCAGTGACTTGCGGCTGAACCCTGAAGCTTTCTTT.